The present entry profiles one TCR beta chain with its context. Researchers amplified the TCR beta CDR3 regions from RNA transcripts. HTBI primers were employed in a first-round RT-PCR of the TCR CDR3. TCRdb reanalysed the multiplex PCR reads using MiXCR and keeps one entry per CDR3 protein. Counted here are over 400,000 distinct CDR3 sequences, less than 25% occurring once; the ten biggest clones make up under 55%. This record comes from a study of T cells in Graves' hyperthyroidism and ophthalmopathy. Study background: Before treatment of any kind, peripheral blood was taken at initial diagnosis.

The CDR3 is 14 amino acids. CDR1 and CDR2 (germline): SGHRS, YFSETQ. Trimming took off 4 bases at V and 0 bases at J, with 11 bases between the two ends. Fresh 10 ml peripheral blood yielded PBMCs. The chain employs TRBV5-1 and TRBJ2-7; tentatively, D is TRBD2 (5 bases). The receptor was derived from an older woman with Graves' ophthalmopathy. The sequenced material came from blood. CDR3 sequence (DNA): TGCGCCAGCAGCGTGCTGGGGAGCTCCTACGAGCAGTACTTC. Residues: CASSVLGSSYEQYF.